Following are 21 T cell receptor beta chains from one sample sequenced in a study of Graves' ophthalmopathy and Graves' hyperthyroidism. Amplifying from RNA transcripts, the study obtained TCR beta CDR3 regions. HTBI primers served in a first-round RT-PCR, which a second-round multiplex PCR followed. TCRdb recomputed calls from the multiplex PCR reads with MiXCR, one row per CDR3 protein. Here the sample spans around 660,000 distinct CDR3 sequences, about two fifths being singletons. What was sequenced was peripheral blood. All receptors derive from an adult man with Graves' ophthalmopathy.

This clonotype came up many times. This chain joins TRBV7-9 and TRBJ2-5; weak D call: TRBD1 (6 bases). V was shortened by 2 bases and J by 5 bases, with 9 bases between the two germline ends. The germline gives CDR1 SEHNR, CDR2 FQNEAQ (reference sequence). The CDR3 is 13 residues long. CDR3 region: CASSLTGMETQYF. CDR3 bases: TGTGCCAGCAGCTTAACAGGGATGGAGACCCAGTACTTC.

This clonotype was picked up a small number of times. This chain connects TRBV7-2 to TRBJ2-7, with 11 bases aligning to TRBD2. The CDR3 runs to 15 residues. J was trimmed by 1 base and V by 4 bases; bases with no gene match: 3. Germline V gives CDR1 SGHTA, CDR2 FQGNSA. In DNA, the CDR3 is TGTGCCAGCAGCTCACTAGCGGGAGTTTCCTACGAGCAGTACTTC. As protein: CASSSLAGVSYEQYF.

This clonotype was counted ten times or more. The rearrangement joins TRBV24-1 to TRBJ2-2; D unresolved. Per the germline V gene, CDR1 is KGHDR and CDR2 is SFDVKD. Trimming removed 3 bases from V and 0 bases from J, with 13 bases in between. This CDR3 region has 17 residues. The CDR3 sequence: CATSDGSRPPNTGELFF. Here the CDR3 DNA reads TGTGCCACCAGTGATGGATCGAGGCCTCCGAACACCGGGGAGCTGTTTTTT.

The chain joins TRBV27 to TRBJ1-1; no clear D gene. The ends were cut back, 8 bases at V and 4 bases at J, with 5 bases in the middle. The CDR3 runs 10 residues. Germline V gene data show CDR1 as MNHEY and CDR2 as SMNVEV (reference sequence). The CDR3 loop is CASAGTEAFF. Here the CDR3 DNA reads TGTGCCAGCGCCGGCACTGAAGCTTTCTTT.

This clonotype was counted a few times. The J gene is TRBJ1-6, the V gene TRBV6-1; TRBD1 might be the D (6 bases). CDR3 length: 14 residues. Trimming removed 5 bases at V and 14 bases at J, with 19 bases between. The germline V gene encodes CDR1 MNHNS and CDR2 SASEGT. The CDR3 sequence is CASSSLGGQEALHF. The DNA of the CDR3 is TGTGCCAGCAGTTCCCTTGGGGGCCAGGAGGCCCTCCACTTT.

The rearrangement joins TRBV4-2 to TRBJ1-2; D unresolved. The CDR3 has 16 amino acids. CDR1 is LGHNA, CDR2 YNFKEQ, per germline. V was pared by 0 bases and J by 4 bases, with 15 bases between. The CDR3 coding sequence is TGTGCCAGCAGCCAAGAAATATCCGGGGTTGCCTATGGCTACACCTTC. Amino acid sequence: CASSQEISGVAYGYTF.

This clonotype was counted ten times or more. The rearrangement joins TRBV10-3 to TRBJ1-1, with a tentative D call TRBD1 (5 bases). V was shortened by 0 bases and J by 9 bases, with 17 bases between the two germline ends. Looked up from germline, CDR1 is ENHRY and CDR2 is SYGVKD. The CDR3 totals 15 residues. CDR3 in DNA: TGTGCCATCAGTGAGTCTAAGGGGTCGCGTGTTCAAGCTTTCTTT. Its protein is CAISESKGSRVQAFF.

This clonotype was recorded at least ten times. The rearrangement uses TRBV24-1 and TRBJ2-7; 9 positions agree with TRBD1. V lost 9 bases and J lost 6; bases outside the gene matches: 11. Germline V lookup: CDR1 KGHDR, CDR2 SFDVKD. The CDR3 totals 14 residues. This chain's CDR3 is CATQLGDREFEQYF. CDR3 DNA: TGTGCCACCCAGCTTGGGGACAGGGAGTTCGAGCAGTACTTC.

This clonotype appeared many times. The rearrangement uses TRBV9 and TRBJ1-2, with 7 bases matching TRBD1. Per germline, CDR1 SGDLS and CDR2 YYNGEE. The CDR3 length is 15 residues. After removal of 4 bases from V and 1 base from J, the junction contained 7 bases not matched to a gene. The CDR3 region has the DNA TGTGCCAGCAGCAGAGGACAGGCTCTTAACTATGGCTACACCTTC. Amino acids: CASSRGQALNYGYTF.

This clonotype was detected many times. The chain recombines TRBV7-8 with TRBJ1-2; D not resolved. In germline, CDR1 is SGHVS, CDR2 FQNEAQ. V lost 5 bases and J 8 bases, leaving 18 bases between the germline ends. The CDR3 sequence is 14 residues long. CDR3 residues: CASSPFGVGQGYTF. CDR3 nucleotide sequence: TGTGCCAGCAGCCCATTCGGGGTTGGGCAAGGCTACACCTTC.

Remarks on this clonotype: This may come from a read error, since a much larger clone is one base off. V gene TRBV12-3 or TRBV12-4 combines with J gene TRBJ1-2; possible D gene TRBD1, 5 bases. This CDR3 is 14 amino acids long. This CDR3 reads CASSLQFGDYGHTF. CDR3 bases: TGTGCCAGCAGTCTACAGTTCGGGGACTATGGCCACACCTTC.

The table lists this clonotype with a few counts. The rearrangement joins TRBV12-3 or TRBV12-4 to TRBJ2-6; D call uncertain. V gave up 5 bases and J gave up 4 bases, with 9 bases separating them. This CDR3 contains 14 residues. The CDR3 region is CASSSGLGANVLTF. The CDR3 DNA reads as TGTGCCAGCAGTAGTGGGTTGGGGGCCAACGTCCTGACTTTC.

This chain connects TRBV12-3 or TRBV12-4 to TRBJ2-2, with D possibly being TRBD1 or TRBD2 (5 bases each). CDR3 length: 15 amino acids. With 7 bases removed from V and 1 base from J, the gap between germline ends came to 13 bases. CDR3 protein: CASNSGTLNTGELFF. CDR3 DNA: TGTGCCAGCAACTCCGGGACCCTGAACACCGGGGAGCTGTTTTTT.

V is TRBV6-5 and J is TRBJ1-4, with 8 bases lining up with TRBD1. The V gene's germline CDR1 is MNHEY and CDR2 SVGAGI. This CDR3 comprises 16 residues. The junction had 13 bases not matched to a gene; V was cut back by 5 bases and J by 8 bases. The CDR3 loop is CASSETRTGRREKLFF. In DNA form, the CDR3 reads TGTGCCAGCAGTGAAACAAGGACAGGGAGAAGAGAAAAACTGTTTTTT.

V is TRBV5-1 and J is TRBJ2-3; 8 positions match TRBD1. The germline V gene encodes CDR1 SGHRS and CDR2 YFSETQ. Unmatched junction bases numbered 5, after V lost 2 bases and J lost 6 bases. This CDR3 spans 14 amino acids. CDR3 sequence reads: CASSLQGDPDTQYF. In nucleotides, the CDR3 is TGCGCCAGCAGCTTACAGGGGGACCCGGATACGCAGTATTTT.

This chain joins TRBV10-3 and TRBJ2-5, with D uncertain. The CDR3 totals 15 residues. Trimming left V 3 bases short and J 7 bases short, with 18 bases between. Germline CDR1 is ENHRY and CDR2 is SYGVKD. CDR3 in amino acids: CAISDLSSFSGTQYF. CDR3 sequence (DNA): TGTGCCATCAGTGATTTGAGCAGCTTTAGTGGGACCCAGTACTTC.

V gene TRBV2 combines with J gene TRBJ1-6, with TRBD1 matching 9 bases. The CDR3 loop spans 12 amino acids. The V gene end was trimmed by 11 bases and the J gene end by 10 bases; junction bases not matched to a gene: 6. Germline assignment: CDR1 SNHLY and CDR2 FYNNEI. The CDR3 loop is CAGGQGYSPLHF. DNA for the CDR3: TGTGCCGGAGGACAGGGGTACTCACCCCTCCACTTT.

The table lists this clonotype with a count of one. This chain uses TRBV25-1 with TRBJ1-2; possible D gene TRBD1, 5 bases. The CDR3 consists of 14 residues. Trimming pared 0 bases from V and 6 bases from J, leaving 11 bases between. The germline CDR1 and CDR2 sequences are MGHDK and SYGVNS. CDR3 DNA sequence: TGTGCCAGCAGTGAATACGGGACCGAGGATGGCTACACCTTC. As protein: CASSEYGTEDGYTF.

The chain combines TRBV19 with TRBJ1-1, with D tentatively TRBD1 (6 bases). Germline V gene lookup returns CDR1 LNHDA and CDR2 SQIVND (reference sequence). V lost 5 bases, J lost 3 bases, and 16 bases lay in between. This CDR3 is 15 amino acids long. CDR3 DNA: TGTGCCAGTAGTGACAGGTACGCTGGCTACACTGAAGCTTTCTTT. Its protein product is CASSDRYAGYTEAFF. The full variable domain, rest sourced from reference TRBV19 and TRBJ1-1, is DGGITQSPKYLFRKEGQNVTLSCEQNLNHDAMYWYRQDPGQGLRLIYYSQIVNDFQKGDIAEGYSVSREKKESFPLTVTSAQKNPTAFYLCASSDRYAGYTEAFFGQGTRLTVV.

On this clonotype: Because the CDR3's place on the DNA is in doubt, the DNA is left out and the CDR3 is given as listed by TCRdb. The chain couples TRBV7-8 to TRBJ2-2; TRBD2 is the table's D call and was not checked against the DNA. Termini included, the CDR3 measures 13 amino acids. Germline loops: CDR1 SGHVS, CDR2 FQNEAQ. The CDR3 is CAICSAGTGELFF.

The rearrangement links TRBV25-1 to TRBJ1-6, with D unclear. V gave up 8 bases and J gave up 3 bases, with 14 bases separating them. Per the germline V gene, CDR1 is MGHDK and CDR2 is SYGVNS. The CDR3 extends over 15 amino acids. This chain's CDR3 is CASLGGFGYNSPLHF. CDR3 in DNA: TGTGCCAGCTTAGGAGGGTTCGGCTATAATTCACCCCTCCACTTT.